This entry lists 6 T cell receptor beta chains sequenced from one sample in a study of identical twins. TCRdb used MiXCR to reprocess the 5' RACE reads, holding one entry per CDR3 protein. In the table there are 1.5 million to 2 million distinct CDR3 sequences, about 32% of which are singletons. What was sequenced was cord blood. These receptors all come from a newborn girl in good health.

The chain has TRBV10-2 and TRBJ2-7; D remains ambiguous. The CDR3 totals 16 residues. Germline V gene lookup returns CDR1 WSHSY and CDR2 SAAADI. V was shortened by 5 bases and J by 1 base, with 18 bases between the two germline ends. CDR3 loop: CASSQIYTPRSYEQYF. The CDR3 DNA sequence: TGCGCCAGCAGTCAAATTTATACCCCTAGGTCCTACGAGCAGTACTTC.

This clonotype appeared a few times. This chain uses TRBV6-2 or TRBV6-3 with TRBJ2-3; D remains ambiguous. CDR3 size: 14 residues. V lost 4 bases and J 2 bases, leaving 10 bases between the germline ends. Germline CDR1 reads MNHEY; CDR2 reads SVGEGT. The CDR3, as DNA: TGTGCCAGCAGTTCTTTGCGGCCCACAGATACGCAGTATTTT. Translated, it gives CASSSLRPTDTQYF.

The chain carries TRBV4-1 and TRBJ2-3; D unclear. Germline-derived CDR1 and CDR2 are MGHRA and YSYEKL. V lost 1 base and J lost 1, with 15 bases in between. This CDR3 is 17 amino acids long. CDR3 protein: CASSQVGRSLGTDTQYF. For the CDR3, the DNA is TGCGCCAGCAGCCAAGTTGGGCGGTCTCTAGGCACAGATACGCAGTATTTT.

This clonotype was found once. The CDR3: CSAPTPRRVTEAFF. The CDR3 region has the DNA TGCAGTGCCCCGACACCACGAAGGGTCACTGAAGCTTTCTTT. The chain is built from TRBV20-1 and TRBJ1-1; D is unclear. The germline V gene has CDR1 DFQATT and CDR2 SNEGSKA (reference sequence). The germline V and J ends were trimmed by 6 bases and 4 bases, with 18 bases remaining between them. This CDR3 spans 14 amino acids.

The rearrangement uses TRBV27 and TRBJ2-1, with a tentative D call TRBD2 (5 bases). V gave up 8 bases and J gave up 0 bases, with 11 bases separating them. The CDR3 sequence is 14 residues long. Germline lookup yields CDR1 MNHEY and CDR2 SMNVEV (reference sequence). CDR3 sequence (DNA): TGTGCCAGCCGCGGCGGGTGCTCCTACAATGAGCAGTTCTTC. The encoded protein is CASRGGCSYNEQFF.

This clonotype was observed a handful of times. The chain uses TRBV20-1 and TRBJ1-4, with 7 bases matching TRBD1. The junction had 1 base not matched to a gene; V was cut back by 3 bases and J by 3 bases. The germline gives CDR1 DFQATT, CDR2 SNEGSKA (reference sequence). The CDR3 totals 13 residues. In DNA, the CDR3 is TGCAGTGCTAGGGACAGGTCTAATGAAAAACTGTTTTTT. Translated, it gives CSARDRSNEKLFF.